This T cell receptor beta chain was sequenced for a study of T cells after yellow fever vaccination (dated by TCRdb to about 2019). Background on the whole study: Libraries from fractions with low cell numbers were prepared with the SMART-Seq v4 Ultra Low Input RNA kit. Two healthy male donors made up the cohort, one aged 18 to 29 years and the other aged 30 to 40 years. Bulk TCR alpha and beta repertoires were sequenced longitudinally to track T-cell clones before and after primary and booster YFV17D yellow fever vaccination. Bulk PBMC replicates and cell subsets were isolated from blood drawn at multiple timepoints before and after both primary and secondary immunization. Broader findings and caveats from the paper: Computational filtering was required because FACS-sorted repertoires could contain abundant contaminating clonotypes from the bulk population. A small fraction of clonotypes showed up in both the CD4 and CD8 compartments, probably as a result of convergent recombination. Because only two donors were included in the study, the extent to which the findings can be generalized is limited. The secondary T-cell response was weaker than the primary response but faster, peaking on day 5 instead of day 15. Most clones expanded after primary vaccination (about 95% of CD4 and around 89% of CD8) were re-detected after the booster, suggesting that broad memory maintenance occurred.

This clonotype was detected only a few times. Its cognate antigen has yet to be identified. Nothing much larger sits one base from this clone, and base qualities are not available. What this sample's treatment or condition label stands for: live attenuated yellow fever vaccine strain. At every blood-draw timepoint, two biological replicates of bulk PBMCs were collected. A standard Ficoll-Paque protocol was used to isolate PBMCs from peripheral blood. TriZol was used to extract RNA from bulk PBMCs, from CD4 and CD8 fractions, and from dextramer-positive and dextramer-negative fractions. The CDR3, cysteine through phenylalanine, is 15 amino acids long. The CDR3 DNA has 45 bases and is translated from base 1. From the germline V gene, CDR1 is KGHDR and CDR2 is SFDVKD. The germline ends are 16 bases apart after V is trimmed by 4 bases and J by 6 bases. Synthesis of TCR cDNA relied on 5'RACE template switching, a step that introduced a universal primer site along with unique molecular identifiers. cDNA synthesis was primed from both the TCR alpha and TCR beta constant segments. Library amplification involved two PCR steps, and the second step added sample barcodes and sequencing adapters. Sequencing of libraries was performed on Illumina HiSeq 2500 (2x100 bp) or NovaSeq (2x150 bp). The study's processing was this. Demultiplexing of reads and collapsing into UMI consensus sequences were performed with MIGEC, and V(D)J alignment was carried out with MiXCR. Using edgeR on replicate PBMC samples, clonotypes were called vaccine-responding if FDR was below 0.01 and the log2 fold change was above 5 up to day 15. Each bulk clonotype received a CD4 or CD8 identity based on whether the sequenced CD4 or CD8 repertoire contained that clonotype at higher abundance. Starting from the raw public reads, TCRdb applied fastp trimming at Q25, assembled clones with MiXCR and retained in-frame beta chains. CDR3 protein sequences are deduplicated, and each keeps its most common genes and DNA. These V and J calls derive from TCRdb rather than the authors' analysis. The sample has some 350,000 distinct CDR3 sequences on record, 11% of them singletons. The top ten clones comprise less than 20% of the sample.

The receptor was derived from a man between 18 and 35 years old who received the YFV17D yellow fever vaccine. The rearranged chain carries TRBV24-1 and TRBJ2-3, with the D gene not confidently named. The sequencing here drew on PBMCs, taken on the day of the first yellow fever vaccination. CDR3 region: CATSDSGRVGDTQYF. The bases read TGTGCCACCAGTGACAGTGGACGGGTCGGGGATACGCAGTATTTT.